This T cell receptor (beta chain) stems from a study of OX40 agonist ivuxolimab in advanced cancers. The CDR3 extends over 14 amino acids. The germline CDR1 and CDR2 sequences are SGHDN and FVKESK. Trimming at V came to 0 bases and at J to 6 bases, leaving 4 bases not matched to a gene. Assay used: immunoSEQ multiplex PCR; TCRdb lists only in-frame clones, some missing. In the table there are about 51,000 clones, about 80% of which are singletons. This specimen consisted of CD4+ or CD8+ T cells sorted from blood, obtained in a trial of the OX40 agonist ivuxolimab. This chain connects TRBV14 to TRBJ2-7; 8 nucleotides align to TRBD1. The sequence came from an adult with an advanced solid tumor such as melanoma, head and neck, liver or kidney cancer. The CDR3 DNA follows: TGTGCCAGCAGCCAAGATCTGACAGGGGTCGAGCAGTACTTC. It specifies CASSQDLTGVEQYF.